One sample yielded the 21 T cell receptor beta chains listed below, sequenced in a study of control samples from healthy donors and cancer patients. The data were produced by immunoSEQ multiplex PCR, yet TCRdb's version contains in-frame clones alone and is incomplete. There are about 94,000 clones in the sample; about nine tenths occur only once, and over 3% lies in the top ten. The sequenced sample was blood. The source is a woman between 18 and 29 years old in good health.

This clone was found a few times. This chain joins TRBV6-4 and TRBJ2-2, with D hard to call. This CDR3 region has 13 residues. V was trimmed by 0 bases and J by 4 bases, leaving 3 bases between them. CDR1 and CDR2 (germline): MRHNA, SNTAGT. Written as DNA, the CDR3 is TGTGCCAGCAGTGACTCGGGCACCGGGGAGCTGTTTTTT. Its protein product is CASSDSGTGELFF.

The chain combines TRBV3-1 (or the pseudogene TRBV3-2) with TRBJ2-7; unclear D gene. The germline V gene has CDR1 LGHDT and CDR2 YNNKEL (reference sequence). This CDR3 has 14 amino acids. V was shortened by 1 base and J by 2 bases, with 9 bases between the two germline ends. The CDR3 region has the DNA TGTGCCAGCAGCCAAGGGACGGCTCCCTACGAGCAGTACTTC. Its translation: CASSQGTAPYEQYF.

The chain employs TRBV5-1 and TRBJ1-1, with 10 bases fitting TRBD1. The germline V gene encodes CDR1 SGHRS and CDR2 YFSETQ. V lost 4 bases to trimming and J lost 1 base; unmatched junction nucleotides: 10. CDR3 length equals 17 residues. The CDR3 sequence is CASSTPGTGATNTEAFF. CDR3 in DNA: TGCGCCAGCAGCACCCCCGGGACAGGGGCGACGAACACTGAAGCTTTCTTT.

This chain's CDR3 is CASRSTVVGEKLFF. In DNA form, the CDR3 reads TGTGCCAGCAGGTCCACAGTGGTAGGAGAAAAACTGTTTTTT. The rearrangement joins TRBV6-5 to TRBJ1-4, with D uncertain. Trimming took off 6 bases at V and 8 bases at J, with 16 bases between the two ends. The CDR3 is made up of 14 amino acids. Germline V gene data show CDR1 as MNHEY and CDR2 as SVGAGI.

The CDR3 reads CASGSGGAVETQYF. The DNA of the CDR3 is TGTGCTAGTGGTTCCGGGGGGGCCGTAGAGACCCAGTACTTC. The rearrangement joins TRBV12-5 to TRBJ2-5; 8 bases line up with TRBD2. Germline CDR1 LGHNT, CDR2 FRNRAP. The CDR3 totals 14 residues. The V and J ends lost 4 bases and 4 bases, in that order; junction bases with no gene match: 5.

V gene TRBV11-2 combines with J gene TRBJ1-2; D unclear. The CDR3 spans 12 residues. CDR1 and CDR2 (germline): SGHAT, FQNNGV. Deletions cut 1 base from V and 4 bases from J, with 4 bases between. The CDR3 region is CASSLGAYGYTF. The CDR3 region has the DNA TGTGCCAGCAGCTTAGGGGCCTATGGCTACACCTTC.

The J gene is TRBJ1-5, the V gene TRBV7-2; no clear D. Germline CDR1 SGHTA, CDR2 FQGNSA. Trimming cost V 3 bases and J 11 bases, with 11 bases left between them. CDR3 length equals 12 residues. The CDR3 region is CASSLEFTAQHF. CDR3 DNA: TGTGCCAGCAGCTTGGAGTTTACTGCCCAGCATTTT.

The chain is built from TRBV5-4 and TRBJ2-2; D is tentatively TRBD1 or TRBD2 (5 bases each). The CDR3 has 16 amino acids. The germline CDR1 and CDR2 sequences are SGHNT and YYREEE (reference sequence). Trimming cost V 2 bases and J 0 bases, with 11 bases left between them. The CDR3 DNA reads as TGTGCCAGCAGCTTAGTGGTGGGGGCGAACACCGGGGAGCTGTTTTTT. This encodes CASSLVVGANTGELFF.

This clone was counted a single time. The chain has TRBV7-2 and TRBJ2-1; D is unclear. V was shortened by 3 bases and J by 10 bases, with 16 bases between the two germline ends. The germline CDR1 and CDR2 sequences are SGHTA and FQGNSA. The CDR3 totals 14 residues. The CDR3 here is CASSFQPTPTEQFF. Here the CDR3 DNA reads TGTGCCAGCAGCTTCCAACCGACTCCAACAGAGCAGTTCTTC.

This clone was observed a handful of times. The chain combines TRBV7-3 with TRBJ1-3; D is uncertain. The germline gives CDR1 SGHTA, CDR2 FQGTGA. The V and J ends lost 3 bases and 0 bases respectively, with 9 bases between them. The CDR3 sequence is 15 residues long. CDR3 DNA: TGTGCCAGCAGCTTTCGCCGGATCTCTGGAAACACCATATATTTT. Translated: CASSFRRISGNTIYF.

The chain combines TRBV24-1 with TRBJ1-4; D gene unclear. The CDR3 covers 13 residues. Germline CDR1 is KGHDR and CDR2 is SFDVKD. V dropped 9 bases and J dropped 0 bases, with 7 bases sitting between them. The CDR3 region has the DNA TGTGCCACCCAGGAGCCAACTAATGAAAAACTGTTTTTT. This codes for CATQEPTNEKLFF.

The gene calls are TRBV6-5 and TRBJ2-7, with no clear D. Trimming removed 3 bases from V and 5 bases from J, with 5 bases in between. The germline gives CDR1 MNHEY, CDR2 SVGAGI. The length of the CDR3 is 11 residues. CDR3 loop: CASSYLDEQYF. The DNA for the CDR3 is TGTGCCAGCAGTTATCTCGACGAGCAGTACTTC.

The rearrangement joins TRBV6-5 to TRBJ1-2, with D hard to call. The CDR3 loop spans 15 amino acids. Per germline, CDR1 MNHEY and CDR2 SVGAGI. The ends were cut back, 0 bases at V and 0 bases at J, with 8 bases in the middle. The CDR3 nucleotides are TGTGCCAGCAGTTACTCGGTGGCAGCTAACTATGGCTACACCTTC. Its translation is CASSYSVAANYGYTF.

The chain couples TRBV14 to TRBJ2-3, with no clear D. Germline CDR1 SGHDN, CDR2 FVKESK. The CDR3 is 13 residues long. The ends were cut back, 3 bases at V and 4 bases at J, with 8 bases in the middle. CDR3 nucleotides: TGTGCCAGCAGCCAGTCAATCTCAGATACGCAGTATTTT. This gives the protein CASSQSISDTQYF.

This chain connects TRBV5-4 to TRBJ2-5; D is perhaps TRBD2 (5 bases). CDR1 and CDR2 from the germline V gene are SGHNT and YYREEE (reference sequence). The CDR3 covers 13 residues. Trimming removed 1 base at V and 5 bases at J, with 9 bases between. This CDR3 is CASSLQEAETQYF. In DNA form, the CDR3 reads TGTGCCAGCAGCTTGCAGGAGGCGGAGACCCAGTACTTC.

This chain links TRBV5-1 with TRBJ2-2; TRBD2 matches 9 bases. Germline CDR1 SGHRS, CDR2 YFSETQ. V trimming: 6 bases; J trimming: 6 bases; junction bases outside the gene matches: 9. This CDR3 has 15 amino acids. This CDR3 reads CASTVVAGDPGELFF. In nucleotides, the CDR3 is TGCGCCAGCACCGTGGTAGCGGGAGACCCCGGGGAGCTGTTTTTT. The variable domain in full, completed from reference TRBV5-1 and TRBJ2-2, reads KAGVTQTPRYLIKTRGQQVTLSCSPISGHRSVSWYQQTPGQGLQFLFEYFSETQRNKGNFPGRFSGRQFSNSRSEMNVSTLELGDSALYLCASTVVAGDPGELFFGEGSRLTVL.

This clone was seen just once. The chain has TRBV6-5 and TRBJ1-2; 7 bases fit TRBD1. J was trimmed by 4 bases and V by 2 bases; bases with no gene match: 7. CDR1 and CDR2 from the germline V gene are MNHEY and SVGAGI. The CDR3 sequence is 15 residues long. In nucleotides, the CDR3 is TGTGCCAGCAGTTACGGGCGGACAGGTCTCTATGGCTACACCTTC. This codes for CASSYGRTGLYGYTF.

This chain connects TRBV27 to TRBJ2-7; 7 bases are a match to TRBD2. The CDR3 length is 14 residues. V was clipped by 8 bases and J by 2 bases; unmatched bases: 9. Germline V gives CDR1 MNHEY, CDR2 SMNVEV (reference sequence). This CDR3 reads CASGLRGSTYEQYF. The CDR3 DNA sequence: TGTGCCAGCGGCTTGCGGGGGTCTACCTACGAGCAGTACTTC.

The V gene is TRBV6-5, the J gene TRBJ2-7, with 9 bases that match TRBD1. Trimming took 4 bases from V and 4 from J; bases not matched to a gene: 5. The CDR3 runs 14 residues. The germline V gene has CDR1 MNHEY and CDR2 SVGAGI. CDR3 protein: CASSSGQGGYEQYF. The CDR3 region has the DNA TGTGCCAGCAGTTCGGGACAGGGAGGGTACGAGCAGTACTTC.

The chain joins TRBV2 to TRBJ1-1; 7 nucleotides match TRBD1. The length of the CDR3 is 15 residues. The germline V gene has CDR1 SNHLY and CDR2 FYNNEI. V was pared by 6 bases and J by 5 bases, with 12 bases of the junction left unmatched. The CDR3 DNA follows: TGTGCCAGCAGAGGGGGCTCGGGGGGCATGACTGAAGCTTTCTTT. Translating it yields CASRGGSGGMTEAFF.

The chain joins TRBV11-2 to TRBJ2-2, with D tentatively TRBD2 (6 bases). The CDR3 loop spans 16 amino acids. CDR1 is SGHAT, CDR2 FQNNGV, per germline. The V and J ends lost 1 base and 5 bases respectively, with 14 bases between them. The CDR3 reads CASSLGAGHSTGELFF. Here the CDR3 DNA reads TGTGCCAGCAGCTTAGGGGCGGGGCACTCTACCGGGGAGCTGTTTTTT. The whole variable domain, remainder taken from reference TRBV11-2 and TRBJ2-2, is EAGVAQSPRYKIIEKRQSVAFWCNPISGHATLYWYQQILGQGPKLLIQFQNNGVVDDSQLPKDRFSAERLKGVDSTLKIQPAKLEDSAVYLCASSLGAGHSTGELFFGEGSRLTVL.